Listed here are 16 T cell receptor beta chains from one sample, sequenced in a study of cytomegalovirus exposure and HLA in healthy donors. The PCR made use of 60 Vbeta and 13 Jbeta primers. Libraries were prepared by immunoSEQ multiplex PCR; TCRdb keeps only in-frame clonotypes and omits some of them. This repertoire shows some 190,000 clones, more than 70% found once; its top ten account for around 1.4%. The sample consisted of PBMCs. These receptors were obtained from a girl between 10 and 17 years old in good health and CMV-seropositive.

This clone was seen only once. The chain is built from TRBV28 and TRBJ1-2; weak D call: TRBD1 (5 bases). The CDR3 is 15 residues long. With 2 bases removed from V and 0 bases from J, the gap between germline ends came to 10 bases. Germline V lookup: CDR1 MDHEN, CDR2 SYDVKM. The CDR3: CASSLEAGTNYGYTF. The CDR3 region has the DNA TGTGCCAGCAGTTTAGAGGCAGGGACTAACTATGGCTACACCTTC.

J is TRBJ2-7 and V is TRBV7-2; D perhaps matches TRBD1 (5 bases). Germline assignment: CDR1 SGHTA and CDR2 FQGNSA. The CDR3 contains 15 residues. Trimming stripped 1 base from V and 2 bases from J, with 12 bases between. CDR3 nucleotides: TGTGCCAGCAGCTTAGGGGGCACAAAGACCTACGAGCAGTACTTC. Translated, it gives CASSLGGTKTYEQYF. The complete variable domain, with remaining parts taken from reference TRBV7-2 and TRBJ2-7, reads GAGVSQSPSNKVTEKGKDVELRCDPISGHTALYWYRQSLGQGLEFLIYFQGNSAPDKSGLPSDRFSAERTGGSVSTLTIQRTQQEDSAVYLCASSLGGTKTYEQYFGPGTRLTVT.

This chain uses TRBV25-1 with TRBJ2-2, with TRBD2 matching 8 bases. From germline, CDR1 is MGHDK and CDR2 SYGVNS. The trim removed 2 bases at V and 4 bases at J, leaving 6 bases unmatched. The CDR3 spans 16 residues. CDR3 DNA: TGTGCCAGCAGTGAAGTCTCCGGGACTAGCACCGGGGAGCTGTTTTTT. This sequence encodes CASSEVSGTSTGELFF.

The V call is TRBV7-9, the J call TRBJ2-7; 8 bases agree with TRBD2. The junction had 8 bases not matched to a gene; V was cut back by 1 base and J by 3 bases. The CDR3 has 16 amino acids. CDR1 is SEHNR, CDR2 FQNEAQ, per germline (reference sequence). CDR3 sequence: CASSLDVGGRFYEQYF. DNA of the CDR3: TGTGCCAGCAGCTTAGACGTCGGCGGGAGGTTCTACGAGCAGTACTTC.

The chain recombines TRBV6-5 with TRBJ1-2, with 8 bases lining up with TRBD1. This CDR3 has 13 residues. Germline-derived CDR1 and CDR2 are MNHEY and SVGAGI. The J segment lost 4 bases and the V segment lost 7 bases, leaving 5 bases of the junction unmatched. The CDR3 here is CASTRQGIYGYTF. In nucleotides, the CDR3 is TGTGCCAGCACGCGACAGGGGATCTATGGCTACACCTTC.

V usage is TRBV19 and J usage is TRBJ1-2; D is uncertain. CDR1 is LNHDA, CDR2 SQIVND, per germline (reference sequence). The CDR3 loop spans 13 amino acids. The germline V and J ends were trimmed by 4 bases and 2 bases, with 8 bases remaining between them. CDR3 nucleotide sequence: TGTGCCAGTAGTAGGGTAGCCAACTATGGCTACACCTTC. Amino acids: CASSRVANYGYTF.

V and J are TRBV6-5 and TRBJ2-5, with a weak D call TRBD2 (6 bases). This CDR3 is built from 15 residues. Germline V lookup: CDR1 MNHEY, CDR2 SVGAGI. V gave up 2 bases and J gave up 3 bases, with 13 bases separating them. The CDR3 coding sequence is TGTGCCAGCAGTTACGGAGGGCCCCTAAAAGAGACCCAGTACTTC. Its translation is CASSYGGPLKETQYF.

The rearrangement links TRBV10-1 to TRBJ2-1; D perhaps matches TRBD2 (5 bases). The V gene's germline CDR1 is WNHNN and CDR2 SYGVQD (reference sequence). The germline V and J ends were trimmed by 3 bases and 2 bases, with 11 bases remaining between them. The CDR3 covers 15 residues. The CDR3 reads CASSEGDGTYNEQFF. The CDR3 DNA reads as TGCGCCAGCAGTGAAGGCGACGGGACCTACAATGAGCAGTTCTTC.

This clone was recorded once. The rearrangement uses TRBV7-8 and TRBJ2-5; D is undetermined. The CDR3 has 16 amino acids. Trimming cost V 1 base and J 4 bases, with 16 bases left between them. Per germline, CDR1 SGHVS and CDR2 FQNEAQ. CDR3 in DNA: TGTGCCAGCAGCTTAGAATTCAACCCAGCGCCAGAGACCCAGTACTTC. Its translation: CASSLEFNPAPETQYF.

The chain uses TRBV4-2 and TRBJ2-4; 11 bases align to TRBD1. This CDR3 contains 17 residues. V gave up 0 bases and J gave up 9 bases; unmatched junction bases: 10. Germline V CDR1 and CDR2: LGHNA, YNFKEQ. The CDR3 sequence: CASSQDRDRGEGSIQYF. The CDR3 DNA reads TGTGCCAGCAGCCAAGATAGGGACAGGGGGGAGGGAAGCATTCAGTACTTC.

V and J are TRBV29-1 and TRBJ1-1, with D tentatively TRBD1 (5 bases). Trimming took 5 bases from V and 8 from J, leaving 15 bases between them. The CDR3 contains 12 residues. Germline CDR1 is SQVTM and CDR2 is ANQGSEA. CDR3 loop: CSVRLWAGEAFF. The CDR3 bases are TGCAGCGTTCGGTTATGGGCAGGGGAAGCTTTCTTT.

The V gene is TRBV5-6, the J gene TRBJ2-1; 8 nucleotides align to TRBD1. This CDR3 is built from 15 residues. Looked up from germline, CDR1 is SGHDT and CDR2 is YYEEEE. The junction had 9 bases not matched to a gene; V was cut back by 4 bases and J by 6 bases. The CDR3 protein is CASSIDRGRVNEQFF. In nucleotides, the CDR3 is TGTGCCAGCAGCATCGACAGGGGTCGGGTCAATGAGCAGTTCTTC.

The rearrangement uses TRBV19 and TRBJ1-2, with 9 bases identical to TRBD1. V lost 8 bases to trimming and J lost 4 bases; unmatched junction nucleotides: 2. CDR3 length: 12 amino acids. Germline loops: CDR1 LNHDA, CDR2 SQIVND (reference sequence). CDR3 sequence reads: CASVTGGYGYTF. DNA of the CDR3: TGTGCCAGTGTGACAGGGGGCTATGGCTACACCTTC.

This clone was seen a single time. The chain combines TRBV7-2 with TRBJ2-7; D uncertain. Trimming took off 3 bases at V and 1 base at J, with 7 bases between the two ends. The CDR3 consists of 13 residues. Germline CDR1 and CDR2: SGHTA and FQGNSA. In nucleotides, the CDR3 is TGTGCCAGCAGCTTCGACTTTTCCTACGAGCAGTACTTC. Encoded protein: CASSFDFSYEQYF.

The rearrangement uses TRBV5-6 and TRBJ2-3, with 9 positions matching TRBD2. CDR1 is SGHDT, CDR2 YYEEEE, per germline. The CDR3 consists of 17 residues. V gave up 1 base and J gave up 6 bases; unmatched junction bases: 12. This CDR3 is CASSLSPAGGPLDTQYF. In DNA, the CDR3 is TGTGCCAGCAGCTTGAGTCCAGCGGGAGGCCCTTTGGATACGCAGTATTTT.

The chain is built from TRBV6-5 and TRBJ1-2; D gene unclear. The CDR3 is made up of 13 amino acids. Germline V gives CDR1 MNHEY, CDR2 SVGAGI. Between the trimmed V and J ends, which lost 1 base and 4 bases, there was a span of 7 bases. CDR3 nucleotides: TGTGCCAGCAGTTACTTTATCAGCTATGGCTACACCTTC. Protein: CASSYFISYGYTF.